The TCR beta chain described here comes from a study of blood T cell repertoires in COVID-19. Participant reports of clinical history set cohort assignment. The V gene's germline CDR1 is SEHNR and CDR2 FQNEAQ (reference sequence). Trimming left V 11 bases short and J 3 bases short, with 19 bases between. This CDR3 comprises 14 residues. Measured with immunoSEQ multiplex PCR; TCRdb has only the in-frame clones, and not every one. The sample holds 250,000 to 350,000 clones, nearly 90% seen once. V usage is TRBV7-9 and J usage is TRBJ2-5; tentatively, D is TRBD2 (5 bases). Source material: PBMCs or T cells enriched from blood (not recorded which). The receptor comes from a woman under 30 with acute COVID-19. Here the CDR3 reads CAATSAGVKETQYF. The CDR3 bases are TGTGCCGCGACATCGGCCGGGGTCAAAGAGACCCAGTACTTC.